Below are 20 T cell receptor beta chains sequenced from a single sample in a study of PD-1 blockade in mismatch repair-deficient tumors. TCRdb's copy holds only in-frame clones and misses some; the assay was immunoSEQ multiplex PCR. The top ten clones hold 4% to 5% of a sample with approximately 110,000 clones, around three quarters of them seen once. The sequenced sample was peripheral blood, obtained more than 58 weeks after starting pembrolizumab. These receptors were taken from an adult with mismatch repair-deficient cancer.

This clone was seen only a few times. The chain uses TRBV11-2 and TRBJ2-2; TRBD2 agrees at 8 bases. CDR1 SGHAT and CDR2 FQNNGV come from the germline V gene. J was trimmed by 6 bases and V by 2 bases; bases with no gene match: 5. This CDR3 is 15 amino acids long. CDR3 residues: CASSLTGRAPGELFF. CDR3 bases: TGTGCCAGCAGCTTAACCGGGAGGGCCCCCGGGGAGCTGTTTTTT. Looking up the rest from reference TRBV11-2 and TRBJ2-2 gives the full variable domain: EAGVAQSPRYKIIEKRQSVAFWCNPISGHATLYWYQQILGQGPKLLIQFQNNGVVDDSQLPKDRFSAERLKGVDSTLKIQPAKLEDSAVYLCASSLTGRAPGELFFGEGSRLTVL.

This clone was recorded only once. This rearrangement joins TRBV11-3 to TRBJ2-4, with 8 bases aligning to TRBD2. CDR1 and CDR2 (germline): SGHNT, YENEEA. Trimming took 4 bases from V and 3 from J; bases not matched to a gene: 8. The CDR3 loop spans 16 amino acids. CDR3 loop: CASSSTLAGLKNIQYF. The DNA for the CDR3 is TGTGCCAGCAGCTCCACTTTAGCGGGGCTCAAAAACATTCAGTACTTC.

This chain links TRBV29-1 with TRBJ2-1; D perhaps matches TRBD1 (6 bases). The CDR3 runs 14 residues. Germline values: CDR1 SQVTM, CDR2 ANQGSEA. V dropped 2 bases and J dropped 0 bases, with 8 bases sitting between them. Written as DNA, the CDR3 is TGCAGCGTTGAACGGGACAACTCCTACAATGAGCAGTTCTTC. It translates to CSVERDNSYNEQFF.

This chain links TRBV7-6 with TRBJ2-3; D not resolved. This CDR3 has 14 residues. V lost 5 bases and J lost 6, with 15 bases in between. Germline V gives CDR1 SGHVS, CDR2 FNYEAQ. The DNA for the CDR3 is TGTGCCAGCAGCACCGAACCCCCCCCCGATACGCAGTATTTT. Its protein product is CASSTEPPPDTQYF.

V gene TRBV5-8 combines with J gene TRBJ2-7; D is unresolved. Germline CDR1 is SGHTS and CDR2 is YDEGEE. The V and J ends lost 1 base and 2 bases respectively, with 7 bases between them. This CDR3 spans 13 amino acids. The CDR3 sequence is CASSLLQAYEQYF. CDR3 DNA sequence: TGTGCCAGCAGCTTGCTGCAGGCCTACGAGCAGTACTTC.

The rearrangement joins TRBV7-2 to TRBJ2-3, with 11 positions matching TRBD2. Germline CDR1 and CDR2: SGHTA and FQGNSA. Losses at the gene ends were 0 bases for V and 5 bases for J; bases not matched to a gene: 4. This CDR3 region has 16 residues. This CDR3 is CASSLASGRAIDTQYF. The CDR3 region has the DNA TGTGCCAGCAGCTTAGCTAGCGGGAGGGCCATAGATACGCAGTATTTT.

This clone was seen once. The chain recombines TRBV11-3 with TRBJ2-7; 7 nucleotides line up with TRBD1. V lost 3 bases and J lost 2; bases outside the gene matches: 1. CDR1 is SGHNT, CDR2 YENEEA, per germline. This CDR3 has 13 amino acids. CDR3 coding DNA: TGTGCCAGCAGCTTGGACAGGACCTACGAGCAGTACTTC. Protein: CASSLDRTYEQYF.

This clone was recorded a few times. The chain is built from TRBV5-6 and TRBJ1-2, with D possibly being TRBD1 (5 bases). This CDR3 has 13 amino acids. V dropped 7 bases and J dropped 4 bases, with 14 bases sitting between them. The germline V gene has CDR1 SGHDT and CDR2 YYEEEE. The CDR3 DNA reads TGTGCCAGCTCCGAAGGGGCCTTCTATGGCTACACCTTC. This translates into CASSEGAFYGYTF. The variable domain in full, completed from reference TRBV5-6 and TRBJ1-2, reads DAGVTQSPTHLIKTRGQQVTLRCSPKSGHDTVSWYQQALGQGPQFIFQYYEEEERQRGNFPDRFSGHQFPNYSSELNVNALLLGDSALYLCASSEGAFYGYTFGSGTRLTVV.

This clone was seen a handful of times. The chain links TRBV19 to TRBJ2-3; D gene uncertain. The V and J ends lost 7 bases and 7 bases respectively, with 12 bases between them. CDR3 length equals 12 residues. Per the germline V gene, CDR1 is LNHDA and CDR2 is SQIVND (reference sequence). In DNA, the CDR3 is TGTGCCAGTAATGACCTTTTGAATACGCAGTATTTT. Encoded protein: CASNDLLNTQYF. Full variable domain (remainder filled in from reference TRBV19 and TRBJ2-3): DGGITQSPKYLFRKEGQNVTLSCEQNLNHDAMYWYRQDPGQGLRLIYYSQIVNDFQKGDIAEGYSVSREKKESFPLTVTSAQKNPTAFYLCASNDLLNTQYFGPGTRLTVL.

The rearrangement joins TRBV7-2 to TRBJ1-3; D gene unclear. V lost 5 bases and J lost 7, with 12 bases in between. This CDR3 has 13 amino acids. Germline V lookup: CDR1 SGHTA, CDR2 FQGNSA. CDR3 residues: CASSARAVNTIYF. In DNA form, the CDR3 reads TGTGCCAGCAGCGCCCGAGCGGTTAACACCATATATTTT.

This chain links TRBV27 with TRBJ2-1; D gene unclear. V shed 4 bases and J shed 6 bases, with 4 bases lying between them. The germline V gene has CDR1 MNHEY and CDR2 SMNVEV (reference sequence). CDR3 length equals 11 residues. CDR3 nucleotides: TGTGCCAGCAGTTACGGCAATGAGCAGTTCTTC. This encodes CASSYGNEQFF.

The chain recombines TRBV7-6 with TRBJ2-3, with a tentative D call TRBD1 (8 bases). The ends were cut back, 0 bases at V and 6 bases at J, with 13 bases in the middle. The CDR3 is 15 amino acids. The V gene's germline CDR1 is SGHVS and CDR2 FNYEAQ. The CDR3 DNA reads TGTGCCAGCAGCTTAGCAGGACAGGGAGGGGATACGCAGTATTTT. Protein sequence: CASSLAGQGGDTQYF.

V is TRBV27 and J is TRBJ2-7; D gene unclear. The CDR3 consists of 14 residues. Germline V gene sequence: CDR1 MNHEY, CDR2 SMNVEV (reference sequence). The V gene lost 7 bases and the J gene lost 2 bases, with 15 bases spanning the gap. CDR3 coding DNA: TGTGCCAGCAACTCCCCAGACAAACCCTACGAGCAGTACTTC. This sequence encodes CASNSPDKPYEQYF.

The rearrangement uses TRBV12-5 and TRBJ2-7; TRBD2 might be the D (7 bases). The length of the CDR3 is 16 residues. The V end was cut by 5 bases, the J end by 3 bases, with 20 bases between. The germline CDR1 and CDR2 sequences are LGHNT and FRNRAP. CDR3: CASGLNGVGGVYEQYF. CDR3 bases: TGTGCTAGTGGTCTAAATGGGGTAGGGGGGGTCTACGAGCAGTACTTC. The full variable domain, in which reference TRBV12-5 and TRBJ2-7 provide the parts outside the CDR3, is DARVTQTPRHKVTEMGQEVTMRCQPILGHNTVFWYRQTMMQGLELLAYFRNRAPLDDSGMPKDRFSAEMPDATLATLKIQPSEPRDSAVYFCASGLNGVGGVYEQYFGPGTRLTVT.

The V gene is TRBV27, the J gene TRBJ1-2; tentatively, D is TRBD1 (6 bases). The germline CDR1 and CDR2 sequences are MNHEY and SMNVEV (reference sequence). This CDR3 has 16 residues. V lost 6 bases and J lost 6, with 23 bases in between. Here the CDR3 DNA reads TGTGCCAGCAGATCGACAGGTTTGTTTTTAGGTGATGGCTACACCTTC. Protein sequence: CASRSTGLFLGDGYTF.

The rearrangement links TRBV9 to TRBJ2-5; possibly TRBD1 for D (5 bases). Looked up from germline, CDR1 is SGDLS and CDR2 is YYNGEE. This CDR3 contains 15 residues. Trimming removed 0 bases from V and 5 bases from J, with 14 bases in between. The CDR3 nucleotides read TGTGCCAGCAGCGTAGACAGGAGCCGTAGGGAGACCCAGTACTTC. Its protein is CASSVDRSRRETQYF.

The chain uses TRBV15 and TRBJ2-1, with 8 positions matching TRBD2. V shed 2 bases and J 3 bases; nucleotides not matched to a gene: 3. The CDR3 extends over 15 amino acids. Germline-derived CDR1 and CDR2 are LNHNV and YYDKDF (reference sequence). DNA for the CDR3: TGTGCCACCAGCAGAAACCGGGGGGGCTACAATGAGCAGTTCTTC. This translates into CATSRNRGGYNEQFF. The full variable domain, rest sourced from reference TRBV15 and TRBJ2-1, is DAMVIQNPRYQVTQFGKPVTLSCSQTLNHNVMYWYQQKSSQAPKLLFHYYDKDFNNEADTPDNFQSRRPNTSFCFLDIRSPGLGDTAMYLCATSRNRGGYNEQFFGPGTRLTVL.

The chain uses TRBV11-3 and TRBJ2-2; D call uncertain. The CDR3 covers 15 residues. CDR1 and CDR2 from the germline V gene are SGHNT and YENEEA. The V and J ends lost 2 bases and 3 bases respectively, with 10 bases between them. CDR3 in DNA: TGTGCCAGCAGCTTATCAGGAGTCGACACCGGGGAGCTGTTTTTT. It is translated as CASSLSGVDTGELFF.

This chain links TRBV7-8 with TRBJ2-1, with D unclear. This CDR3 contains 15 residues. CDR1 SGHVS and CDR2 FQNEAQ come from the germline V gene. Trimming pared 4 bases from V and 0 bases from J, leaving 10 bases between. The CDR3 DNA sequence: TGTGCCAGCAGCTCCTTAGTTCTCTCCTACAATGAGCAGTTCTTC. Residues: CASSSLVLSYNEQFF.

This clone showed up many times. This sample includes further DNA sequences coding for the same CDR3. This chain uses TRBV18 with TRBJ2-1, with D possibly matching TRBD2 (6 bases). The V and J ends lost 3 bases and 5 bases respectively, with 11 bases between them. CDR3 length: 14 residues. Germline CDR1 reads KGHSH; CDR2 reads LQKENI. The CDR3 coding sequence is TGTGCCAGCTCACCGGCGGGAAGCGACAATGAGCAGTTCTTC. The encoded protein is CASSPAGSDNEQFF.